These 28 T cell receptor beta chains originate from one sample sequenced in a study of read filtering for tumor transcriptome and immune sequencing. Molecular barcoded adaptors covering alpha/delta and beta/gamma chains were used on around 400 ng RNA. One entry per CDR3 protein results from TCRdb running MiXCR on the reads. The sample holds 40,000 or so distinct CDR3 sequences, roughly an eighth seen once. Sequenced: a population of CD138-negative cells sorted from bone marrow. The receptors stem from a donor at least 40 years old with multiple myeloma.

Comment on this clonotype: A far larger clone is just one base off, so this is likely a read error. Here the CDR3 omits its conserved ending phenylalanine or tryptophan, so a read error is the likely source. No DNA is shown, since the ends of the CDR3 on it are uncertain; the CDR3 is the one TCRdb lists. The rearrangement uses TRBV3-2 and TRBJ2-2; the listed D gene, TRBD1, was not tested against the DNA. TRBV3-2 is labeled a pseudogene. The CDR3 is 15 amino acids in total, end residues counted. The CDR3 region is CASSPRTGAGGELFS.

The V gene is TRBV7-9, the J gene TRBJ2-5; D is uncertain. The germline V gene has CDR1 SEHNR and CDR2 FQNEAQ (reference sequence). The CDR3 has 15 residues. Trimming removed 4 bases at V and 5 bases at J, with 17 bases between. The CDR3 reads CASSSYELTAETQYF. The CDR3 DNA follows: TGTGCCAGCAGCTCCTACGAGCTGACTGCGGAGACCCAGTACTTC.

As concerns this clonotype: It is likely a read error: a sequence one base away is far more abundant. The DNA is omitted, as the CDR3 cannot be located on it reliably, and the CDR3 follows TCRdb's listing. This rearrangement joins TRBV11-1 to TRBJ2-1; the table's D call, TRBD1, was not checked against the DNA. The V gene's germline CDR1 is SGHAT and CDR2 FQDESV (reference sequence). The CDR3 contains 15 residues when both ends are counted. CDR3: CASSRNFGGGNERFF.

About this clonotype itself: Since the CDR3 does not end with the conserved phenylalanine or tryptophan, this likely comes from a read error. The chain joins TRBV30 to TRBJ1-1, with D unclear. From germline, CDR1 is GTSNPN and CDR2 SVGIG (reference sequence). This CDR3 is 13 amino acids long. The CDR3 DNA sequence: TGTGCCTGGAGAGATGGATTTAACACTGAGGCTTTCCTT. Its protein is CAWRDGFNTEAFL.

This clonotype occurred many times. The chain has TRBV29-1 and TRBJ2-2; TRBD1 matches 10 bases. V shed 6 bases, J shed 7 bases, and the junction held 8 bases outside the gene matches. CDR3 length: 14 residues. The germline gives CDR1 SQVTM, CDR2 ANQGSEA. The CDR3 DNA is TGCAGCGTCTTTGACAGGGGGCGGATCGGGGAGCTGTTTTTT. Translating it yields CSVFDRGRIGELFF.

Notes on this clonotype: This may be a read error: a much more frequent sequence differs by one nucleotide. This chain connects TRBV7-3 to TRBJ2-5; TRBD2 matches at 9 bases. CDR3 length equals 16 residues. Germline values: CDR1 SGHTA, CDR2 FQGTGA. The CDR3 nucleotides are TGTGCCAGCGGCTTAGGGGCTAGCGGGATTTTGGAGACCCAGTACTTC. It codes for CASGLGASGILETQYF.

Concerning this clonotype itself: A single base separates this from a much larger clone, so it may be a read error. The chain employs TRBV7-6 and TRBJ2-2, with a tentative D call TRBD2 (5 bases). The CDR3 extends over 16 amino acids. Trimming pared 8 bases from V and 2 bases from J, leaving 18 bases between. The germline gives CDR1 SGHVS, CDR2 FNYEAQ. The CDR3 loop reads CASGVMAGSNTGELFF. The DNA of the CDR3 is TGTGCCAGCGGCGTTATGGCGGGTAGTAACACCGGGGAGCTGTTTTTT.

This clonotype was counted many times. The chain has TRBV28 and TRBJ1-4, with a weak D call TRBD1 (5 bases). CDR1 and CDR2 (germline): MDHEN, SYDVKM. Trimming took 7 bases from V and 5 from J, leaving 14 bases between them. This CDR3 comprises 14 residues. CDR3 in amino acids: CASNLRGGNEKLFF. The CDR3, as DNA: TGTGCCAGCAACTTGAGGGGTGGGAATGAAAAACTGTTTTTT.

This clonotype came up many times. The genes are TRBV7-9 and TRBJ1-3, with 9 nucleotides matching TRBD1. This CDR3 contains 16 residues. Germline CDR1 and CDR2: SEHNR and FQNEAQ (reference sequence). Unmatched junction bases numbered 14, after V lost 5 bases and J lost 9 bases. DNA of the CDR3: TGTGCCAGCAGCCCAGGACAGGGGACCTCGCGTATCACCATATATTTT. This encodes CASSPGQGTSRITIYF.

To note about this clonotype: A read error is the likely source, as a far larger clone sits one nucleotide away. The chain has TRBV7-9 and TRBJ2-1; perhaps TRBD2 as D (6 bases). The CDR3 spans 13 residues. Trimming left V 3 bases short and J 10 bases short, with 13 bases between. Looked up from germline, CDR1 is SEHNR and CDR2 is FQNEAQ (reference sequence). The CDR3 reads CASSFRRGKEQFF. The CDR3 bases are TGTGCCAGCAGCTTCCGGCGGGGCAAGGAGCAGTTCTTC. Full variable domain (missing parts from reference TRBV7-9 and TRBJ2-1): DTGVSQNPRHKITKRGQNVTFRCDPISEHNRLYWYRQTLGQGPEFLTYFQNEAQLEKSRLLSDRFSAERPKGSFSTLEIQRTEQGDSAMYLCASSFRRGKEQFFGPGTRLTVL.

This chain links TRBV5-1 with TRBJ1-4, with D maybe TRBD1 (6 bases). Per germline, CDR1 SGHRS and CDR2 YFSETQ. The CDR3 loop spans 14 amino acids. V lost 4 bases and J 2 bases, leaving 9 bases between the germline ends. The CDR3 sequence is CASSPGATNEKLFF. The CDR3 DNA reads as TGCGCCAGCAGCCCGGGGGCGACTAATGAAAAACTGTTTTTT.

This clonotype has at least ten counts. The chain links TRBV12-3 or TRBV12-4 to TRBJ2-6, with D perhaps being TRBD1 or TRBD2 (6 bases each). Trimming removed 3 bases at V and 0 bases at J, with 15 bases between. The CDR3 loop spans 18 amino acids. CDR3 nucleotide sequence: TGTGCCAGCAGTTTGTTGAAGGGGGGACTCTCTGGGGCCAACGTCCTGACTTTC. Encoded protein: CASSLLKGGLSGANVLTF.

There are many counts of this clonotype. The chain is built from TRBV29-1 and TRBJ1-1, with no clear D. CDR3 length: 13 amino acids. CDR1 and CDR2 from the germline V gene are SQVTM and ANQGSEA. V lost 6 bases, J lost 1 base, and 12 bases lay in between. CDR3 protein: CSVPMRGNTEAFF. The CDR3 DNA is TGCAGCGTCCCAATGCGGGGGAACACTGAAGCTTTCTTT.

This clonotype was seen at least ten times. The rearrangement joins TRBV12-3 or TRBV12-4 to TRBJ1-2; TRBD1 is a possible D gene (5 bases). The CDR3 is 15 amino acids. The V gene lost 3 bases and the J gene lost 5 bases, with 16 bases spanning the gap. CDR3 bases: TGTGCCAGCAGTTTCGGGAGGGGTCCGGAGTATGGCTACACCTTC. Translated: CASSFGRGPEYGYTF.

This clonotype was recorded many times. This sequence joins TRBV28 and TRBJ1-2, with D maybe TRBD1 (5 bases). This CDR3 has 15 amino acids. V lost 4 bases to trimming and J lost 4 bases, with 16 bases between them. The germline V gene encodes CDR1 MDHEN and CDR2 SYDVKM. CDR3 coding DNA: TGTGCCAGCAGTTCGACGGACAAAAAAGGCTATGGCTACACCTTC. It yields the protein CASSSTDKKGYGYTF.

This clonotype was found many times. The chain links TRBV18 to TRBJ2-1, with a possible D match to TRBD2 (5 bases). The V gene's germline CDR1 is KGHSH and CDR2 LQKENI. Trimming pared 3 bases from V and 5 bases from J, leaving 8 bases between. This CDR3 contains 13 residues. The CDR3 DNA is TGTGCCAGCTCACCCACTAGAGACAATGAGCAGTTCTTC. Translating gives CASSPTRDNEQFF.

There are many counts of this clonotype. The chain is built from TRBV7-8 and TRBJ2-7; D ambiguous. The V end lost 1 base, the J end lost 6 bases, and 4 bases lay between the germline ends. Germline loops: CDR1 SGHVS, CDR2 FQNEAQ. The CDR3 is 11 amino acids. The CDR3 reads CASSLEVEQYF. CDR3 bases: TGTGCCAGCAGCTTAGAAGTCGAGCAGTACTTC.

By sample share, this clonotype is medium-sized (0.01 to 0.1%). The chain uses TRBV11-2 and TRBJ2-7; 7 bases align to TRBD1. The CDR3 has 16 residues. V was pared by 7 bases and J by 3 bases, with 15 bases of the junction left unmatched. Germline V gene lookup returns CDR1 SGHAT and CDR2 FQNNGV. CDR3 residues: CASIPSIGQDNYEQYF. The DNA for the CDR3 is TGTGCCAGCATCCCATCGATTGGACAGGACAACTACGAGCAGTACTTC.

For this clonotype: This is likely a read error, given that the CDR3 carries no conserved phenylalanine or tryptophan at its end. It is unclear where the CDR3 begins or ends on the DNA, so no DNA is shown, and the CDR3 is as TCRdb lists it. The chain's CDR3 is CASSLITGNEQLY. The chain recombines TRBV7-3 with TRBJ2-1. Germline V CDR1 and CDR2: SGHTA, FQGTGA. The CDR3 spans 13 amino acids, including both terminal residues.

This clonotype was seen at least ten times. The chain couples TRBV11-3 to TRBJ2-1; D remains unclear. The germline gives CDR1 SGHNT, CDR2 YENEEA. V was trimmed by 0 bases and J by 5 bases, leaving 8 bases between them. The CDR3 sequence is 14 residues long. CDR3 DNA: TGTGCCAGCAGCTTAGAGGGCTACCACAATGAGCAGTTCTTC. Amino acid sequence: CASSLEGYHNEQFF.

This clonotype was seen a few times. The CDR3 sequence: CASSPQTGGAETQYF. Written as DNA, the CDR3 is TGTGCCAGCAGCCCCCAGACAGGGGGGGCGGAGACCCAGTACTTC. J is TRBJ2-5 and V is TRBV7-3; 9 bases are a match to TRBD1. CDR1 and CDR2 from the germline V gene are SGHTA and FQGTGA. This CDR3 contains 15 residues. Germline trimming cut 5 bases from V and 5 bases from J; bases unmatched to any gene: 9.

This clonotype was counted ten times or more. V usage is TRBV9 and J usage is TRBJ1-1; no definite D call. Germline values: CDR1 SGDLS, CDR2 YYNGEE. V lost 3 bases to trimming and J lost 1 base, with 13 bases between them. The CDR3 is 15 residues long. The CDR3 spells CASSGTGRGNTEAFF. The CDR3 nucleotides read TGTGCCAGCAGCGGCACTGGACGGGGGAACACTGAAGCTTTCTTT.

The CDR3 sequence is CASSPAMAETQYF. DNA for the CDR3: TGCGCCAGCAGCCCGGCGATGGCAGAGACCCAGTACTTC. The chain uses TRBV5-1 and TRBJ2-5, with D unresolved. The CDR3 length is 13 residues. Trimming removed 4 bases from V and 4 bases from J, with 11 bases in between. Germline V lookup: CDR1 SGHRS, CDR2 YFSETQ.

The sample holds many counts of this clonotype. CDR3 amino acids: CSARRLGPDVGDEQFF. CDR3 DNA: TGCAGTGCTAGACGACTCGGGCCAGATGTAGGGGATGAGCAGTTCTTC. The rearrangement links TRBV20-1 to TRBJ2-1; the D gene is possibly TRBD1 (5 bases). The germline V gene has CDR1 DFQATT and CDR2 SNEGSKA (reference sequence). CDR3 size: 16 residues. Trimming pared 2 bases from V and 8 bases from J, leaving 22 bases between.

The sample holds many counts of this clonotype. This chain links TRBV7-2 with TRBJ2-5; 8 bases fit TRBD2. The CDR3 spans 13 residues. CDR1 is SGHTA and CDR2 is FQGNSA in the germline V gene. J was trimmed by 4 bases and V by 3 bases; bases with no gene match: 1. The CDR3 sequence is CASSFSGGETQYF. The CDR3 DNA follows: TGTGCCAGCAGCTTCAGCGGGGGAGAGACCCAGTACTTC.

This clonotype was observed many times. The rearrangement links TRBV29-1 to TRBJ2-3; D might be TRBD1 or TRBD2, each matching 5 bases. Deletions cut 0 bases from V and 2 bases from J, with 12 bases between. Germline values: CDR1 SQVTM, CDR2 ANQGSEA. There are 15 residues in the CDR3. In DNA, the CDR3 is TGCAGCGTTGAAGACACCGGGGCCCCCACAGATACGCAGTATTTT. This encodes CSVEDTGAPTDTQYF.

In its sample, this clonotype ranks as medium-sized. DNA of the CDR3: TGTGCCAGCAGGAGTAGCGGCCTAGAGCAGTTCTTC. Translated, it gives CASRSSGLEQFF. The chain carries TRBV19 and TRBJ2-1, with D perhaps TRBD2 (6 bases). CDR3 length: 12 amino acids. V lost 9 bases and J lost 10, with 16 bases in between. Germline CDR1 and CDR2: LNHDA and SQIVND (reference sequence).

There are many counts of this clonotype. The chain employs TRBV5-1 and TRBJ1-5; 8 bases align to TRBD1. Trimming cost V 1 base and J 2 bases; bases outside gene matches: 5. CDR3 length: 16 residues. Germline V gene lookup returns CDR1 SGHRS and CDR2 YFSETQ. The CDR3 DNA reads as TGCGCCAGCAGCTTGAATGGACAGGGCGGCAATCAGCCCCAGCATTTT. Protein: CASSLNGQGGNQPQHF.